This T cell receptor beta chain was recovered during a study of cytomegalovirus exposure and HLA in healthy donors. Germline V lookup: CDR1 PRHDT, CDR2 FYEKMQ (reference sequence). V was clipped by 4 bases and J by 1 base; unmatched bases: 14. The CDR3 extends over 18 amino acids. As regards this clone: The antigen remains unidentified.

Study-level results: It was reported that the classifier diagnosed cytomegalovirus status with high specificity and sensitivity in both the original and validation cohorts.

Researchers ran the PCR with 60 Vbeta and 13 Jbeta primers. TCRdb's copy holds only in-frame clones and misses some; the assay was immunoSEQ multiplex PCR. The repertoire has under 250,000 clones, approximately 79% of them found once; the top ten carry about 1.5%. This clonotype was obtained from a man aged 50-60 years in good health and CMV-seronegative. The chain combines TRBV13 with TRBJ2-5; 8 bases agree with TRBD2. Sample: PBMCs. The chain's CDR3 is CASSSVGWASGPQETQYF. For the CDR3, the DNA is TGTGCCAGCAGCTCCGTAGGGTGGGCTAGCGGGCCCCAAGAGACCCAGTACTTC.